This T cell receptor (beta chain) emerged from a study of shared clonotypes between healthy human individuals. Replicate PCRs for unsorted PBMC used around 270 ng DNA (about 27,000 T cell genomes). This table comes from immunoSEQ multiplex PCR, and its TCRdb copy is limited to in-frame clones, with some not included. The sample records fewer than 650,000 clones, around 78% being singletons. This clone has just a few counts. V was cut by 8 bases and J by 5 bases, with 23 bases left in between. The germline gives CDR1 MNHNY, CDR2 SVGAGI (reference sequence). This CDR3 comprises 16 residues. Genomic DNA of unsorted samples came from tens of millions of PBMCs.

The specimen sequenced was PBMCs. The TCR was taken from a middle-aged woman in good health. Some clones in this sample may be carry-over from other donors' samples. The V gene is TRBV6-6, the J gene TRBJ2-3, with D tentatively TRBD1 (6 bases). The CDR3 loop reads CASCSDGTSFGDTQYF. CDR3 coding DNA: TGTGCCAGCTGCTCTGACGGGACAAGTTTTGGAGATACGCAGTATTTT.